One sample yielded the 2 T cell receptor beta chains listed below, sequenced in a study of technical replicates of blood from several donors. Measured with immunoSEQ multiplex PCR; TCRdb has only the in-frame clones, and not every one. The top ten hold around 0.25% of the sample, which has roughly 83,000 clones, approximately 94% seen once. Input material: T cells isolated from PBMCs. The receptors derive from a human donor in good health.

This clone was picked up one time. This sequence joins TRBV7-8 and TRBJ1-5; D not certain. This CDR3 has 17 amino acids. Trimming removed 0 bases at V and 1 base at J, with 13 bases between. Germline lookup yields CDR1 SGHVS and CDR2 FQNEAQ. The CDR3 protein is CASSLALGGMSNQPQHF. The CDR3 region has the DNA TGTGCCAGCAGCTTAGCGCTGGGAGGGATGAGCAATCAGCCCCAGCATTTT.

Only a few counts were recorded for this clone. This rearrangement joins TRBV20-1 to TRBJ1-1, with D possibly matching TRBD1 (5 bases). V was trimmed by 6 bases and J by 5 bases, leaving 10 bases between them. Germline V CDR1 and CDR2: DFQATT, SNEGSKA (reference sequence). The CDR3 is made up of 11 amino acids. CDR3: CSARQSTEAFF. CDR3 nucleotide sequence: TGCAGTGCAAGACAGTCTACTGAAGCTTTCTTT.